Listed below are T cell receptor beta chains from one sample, sequenced in a study of tumor-infiltrating lymphocytes in primary liver carcinoma. Via MiXCR, TCRdb re-called the multiplex PCR reads, giving one row per CDR3 protein. Among more than 55,000 distinct CDR3 sequences, 60% to 85% were seen once, and the ten largest hold about 56%. The sequencing input was liver tumor tissue from sampling region 2. The receptors shown here come from a man in his forties or fifties with primary liver carcinoma and hepatitis B virus infection. The CDR3 runs from the conserved cysteine through the conserved F or W. The D gene is left open where the match is weak. Size is omitted from some rows. Given values are once, few, many or a class for expanded clones.

clone_size: NA; v_call: TRBV4-2; j_call: TRBJ2-2; d_call: NA; cdr3_aa: CVSSQQRFSQVNTWELFF; cdr3_nt: TGTGTCAGCAGCCAGCAGCGATTTAGTCAGGTGAACACCTGGGAACTGTTTTTT
clone_size: NA; v_call: TRBV11-2; j_call: TRBJ2-5; d_call: NA; cdr3_aa: CVNSQTPGGRIETQYF; cdr3_nt: TGTGTCAACAGCCAAACTCCTGGCGGGCGGATAGAGACCCAGTACTTC
clone_size: many; v_call: TRBV5-1; j_call: TRBJ2-7; d_call: TRBD1; cdr3_aa: CASSSPNSTGPVISYEQYF; cdr3_nt: TGCGCCAGCAGCTCCCCCAATTCGACAGGGCCCGTAATATCCTACGAGCAGTACTTC
clone_size: once; v_call: TRBV4-1; j_call: TRBJ2-3; d_call: TRBD2; cdr3_aa: CASRQVTSGSEYTDTQYF; cdr3_nt: TGCGCCAGCAGACAGGTGACTAGCGGGAGTGAATACACAGATACGCAGTATTTT
clone_size: few; v_call: TRBV4-2; j_call: TRBJ2-7; d_call: NA; cdr3_aa: CASSQAWRGCYEQYF; cdr3_nt: TGTGCCAGCAGCCAAGCATGGCGCGGATGCTACGAGCAGTACTTC
clone_size: many; v_call: TRBV6-4; j_call: TRBJ2-1; d_call: TRBD2; cdr3_aa: CASSLSGGYNEQFF; cdr3_nt: TGTGCCAGCAGTCTGAGCGGGGGGTACAATGAGCAGTTCTTC
clone_size: NA; v_call: TRBV6-6; j_call: TRBJ1-3; d_call: NA; cdr3_aa: CASSYETSSGNTIYF; cdr3_nt: TGTGCCAGCAGTTATGAGACGAGCTCTGGAAACACTATATATTTT
clone_size: NA; v_call: TRBV9; j_call: TRBJ2-1; d_call: NA; cdr3_aa: CASSVQGREQFF; cdr3_nt: TGTGCCAGCAGCGTTCAGGGACGTGAGCAGTTCTTC
clone_size: once; v_call: TRBV29-1; j_call: TRBJ2-5; d_call: TRBD2; cdr3_aa: CSVGGTSGSRENQYF; cdr3_nt: TGCAGCGTTGGTGGGACTAGCGGGAGTAGGGAGAACCAGTACTTC
clone_size: NA; v_call: TRBV7-6; j_call: TRBJ2-5; d_call: TRBD2; cdr3_aa: CASNLGTMGTQYF; cdr3_nt: TGTGCCAGCAACTTAGGGACTATGGGGACCCAGTACTTC
clone_size: once; v_call: TRBV6-6; j_call: TRBJ2-7; d_call: TRBD2; cdr3_aa: CASSHRAGGPTYDQYF; cdr3_nt: TGTGCCAGCAGTCATCGAGCGGGAGGGCCTACCTACGACCAGTATTTC
clone_size: once; v_call: TRBV4-2; j_call: TRBJ2-2; d_call: NA; cdr3_aa: CASRQQQFSKANTGELFF; cdr3_nt: TGTGCCAGCAGGCAGCAGCAATTTAGTAAGGCGAACACCGGGGAGCTGTTTTTT
clone_size: NA; v_call: TRBV6-5; j_call: TRBJ2-2; d_call: NA; cdr3_aa: CISSPVSTDTGELFF; cdr3_nt: TGTATCAGCAGTCCAGTTTCCACGGACACCGGGGAGCTGTTTTTT
clone_size: NA; v_call: TRBV4-3; j_call: TRBJ2-7; d_call: NA; cdr3_aa: CACSQVGREDVLACEQYF; cdr3_nt: TGCGCCTGCAGCCAAGTAGGGCGAGAGGACGTATTAGCCTGCGAGCAGTACTTC
clone_size: NA; v_call: TRBV6-2/TRBV6-3; j_call: TRBJ2-1; d_call: TRBD2; cdr3_aa: CASSSGLVGGPGNEQFF; cdr3_nt: TGTGCCAGCAGTTCGGGACTAGTGGGAGGGCCAGGCAACGAGCAGTTCTTC
clone_size: NA; v_call: TRBV6-6; j_call: TRBJ2-2; d_call: NA; cdr3_aa: CTSGTPSGANTGELFF; cdr3_nt: TGTACCAGCGGTACTCCCTCGGGAGCTAACACCGGGGAGCTGTTTTTT
clone_size: NA; v_call: TRBV29-1; j_call: TRBJ2-2; d_call: TRBD2; cdr3_aa: CRVTLAANTRELFF; cdr3_nt: TGCAGGGTTACACTAGCGGCTAACACCCGGGAGCTGTTTTTT
clone_size: few; v_call: TRBV29-1; j_call: TRBJ2-1; d_call: TRBD2; cdr3_aa: CSGGASGFNEQFF; cdr3_nt: TGCAGCGGGGGGGCTAGCGGGTTCAATGAGCAGTTCTTC
clone_size: NA; v_call: TRBV11-2; j_call: TRBJ2-2; d_call: NA; cdr3_aa: CASSLPLGGANIRELLF; cdr3_nt: TGTGCCAGCAGCTTACCATTAGGAGGGGCGAACATCAGGGAGCTGTTATTT
clone_size: NA; v_call: TRBV29-1; j_call: TRBJ1-1; d_call: NA; cdr3_aa: CSGVPGWVMNTEAFF; cdr3_nt: TGCAGCGGGGTCCCAGGTTGGGTCATGAACACAGAAGCTTTCTTT
clone_size: medium-sized; v_call: TRBV6-5; j_call: TRBJ2-7; d_call: TRBD1; cdr3_aa: CASRIKGAGEQYF; cdr3_nt: TGTGCCAGCAGGATAAAGGGGGCCGGCGAGCAGTACTTC
clone_size: NA; v_call: TRBV6-5; j_call: TRBJ2-5; d_call: NA; cdr3_aa: CASTPRGTQYF; cdr3_nt: TGTGCCAGCACCCCACGCGGGACCCAGTACTTC
clone_size: few; v_call: TRBV9; j_call: TRBJ1-1; d_call: TRBD1; cdr3_aa: CASSAGGQGGSMNTEAFF; cdr3_nt: TGTGCCAGCAGCGCCGGTGGACAGGGGGGATCTATGAACACTGAAGCTTTCTTT
clone_size: NA; v_call: TRBV4-3; j_call: TRBJ2-3; d_call: NA; cdr3_aa: CASRQGAALADTQYF; cdr3_nt: TGCGCCAGCAGGCAAGGAGCCGCCTTAGCAGATACGCAGTATTTT
clone_size: NA; v_call: TRBV12-3/TRBV12-4; j_call: TRBJ2-2; d_call: TRBD2; cdr3_aa: CVSSPPGLVVNTREPFF; cdr3_nt: TGTGTCAGCAGTCCCCCGGGACTAGTCGTGAACACCAGGGAGCCGTTTTTT
clone_size: NA; v_call: TRBV19; j_call: TRBJ2-4; d_call: NA; cdr3_aa: CASSTGQNLAQNIQYF; cdr3_nt: TGTGCCAGTAGTACAGGACAGAACTTAGCCCAAAACATTCAGTACTTC
clone_size: NA; v_call: TRBV29-1; j_call: TRBJ2-7; d_call: TRBD1; cdr3_aa: CGVEGQGAGNEQYF; cdr3_nt: TGCGGCGTTGAAGGACAGGGGGCGGGCAACGAGCAGTATTTC
clone_size: NA; v_call: TRBV19; j_call: TRBJ2-7; d_call: TRBD2; cdr3_aa: CASSLGTSGSYEQYF; cdr3_nt: TGTGCCAGTAGCCTCGGGACTAGCGGGAGCTACGAGCAGTACTTC
clone_size: NA; v_call: TRBV29-1; j_call: TRBJ2-1; d_call: TRBD1; cdr3_aa: CSVEFGTGGFYEQFF; cdr3_nt: TGCAGCGTTGAGTTCGGGACAGGGGGCTTTTATGAGCAGTTCTTC
clone_size: NA; v_call: TRBV4-3; j_call: TRBJ2-5; d_call: NA; cdr3_aa: CASSSGLSGRETQYF; cdr3_nt: TGCGCAAGCAGCTCCGGACTATCGGGAAGGGAGACCCAGTACTTC
clone_size: many; v_call: TRBV28; j_call: TRBJ1-2; d_call: NA; cdr3_aa: CASSLTGYGYTF; cdr3_nt: TGTGCCAGCAGTTTAACAGGCTATGGCTACACCTTC
clone_size: few; v_call: TRBV19; j_call: TRBJ1-5; d_call: TRBD1; cdr3_aa: CAGSMGTVSNQPQHF; cdr3_nt: TGTGCCGGTAGCATGGGGACAGTTAGCAATCAGCCCCAGCATTTT
clone_size: NA; v_call: TRBV6-1; j_call: TRBJ1-4; d_call: NA; cdr3_aa: CTSSELVRPTNGKLFF; cdr3_nt: TGTACCAGCAGTGAATTAGTCAGACCAACTAATGGAAAACTGTTTTTT
clone_size: NA; v_call: TRBV4-2; j_call: TRBJ1-1; d_call: TRBD1; cdr3_aa: CASSQEYGQGSWTGAFF; cdr3_nt: TGTGCCAGCAGCCAAGAATACGGACAGGGTTCTTGGACTGGAGCTTTCTTT
clone_size: NA; v_call: TRBV11-3; j_call: TRBJ1-5; d_call: NA; cdr3_aa: CVSSLESGRTDTQHF; cdr3_nt: TGTGTCAGTAGCTTAGAGTCCGGGCGCACAGATACGCAGCATTTT
clone_size: few; v_call: TRBV28; j_call: TRBJ2-1; d_call: NA; cdr3_aa: CARSPPPSSYNEQFF; cdr3_nt: TGTGCCAGGAGCCCCCCTCCCAGCTCCTACAATGAGCAGTTCTTC
clone_size: few; v_call: TRBV5-4; j_call: TRBJ1-1; d_call: NA; cdr3_aa: CASSPGREGTEAFF; cdr3_nt: TGTGCCAGCAGCCCCGGACGGGAAGGAACTGAAGCTTTCTTT